The TCR beta chain described here comes from a study of Ad26.COV2.S vaccination and SARS-CoV-2 variants. Study details: Vaccine-arm donor from the placebo-controlled COV1001 Ad26.COV2.S trial. Recipients of Ad26.COV2.S got it intramuscularly, once or twice 56 days apart. General study findings and limits: It is possible that the TCR breadth and depth analyses underestimated the total T cell responses. Vaccine recipients showed a spike-specific TCR breadth that was higher than in placebo recipients.

The treatment here: around 19 received Ad26.COV2.S at low or high dose, single or two shots; a few received placebo; per-sample allocation not given. Collection of samples fell on day 63 after the first vaccine or placebo injection. The protocol was immunoSEQ multiplex PCR, while the TCRdb copy is restricted to in-frame clones and leaves out a portion. Here the sample spans roughly 350,000 clones, 87% being singletons. Comment on this clone: Its antigen is not known.

Germline assignment: CDR1 LGHDT and CDR2 YNNKEL (reference sequence). This CDR3 is 14 amino acids long. The V end was cut by 0 bases, the J end by 1 base, with 6 bases between. This chain joins TRBV3-1 (or the pseudogene TRBV3-2) and TRBJ2-5; D call uncertain. Sequences were derived from peripheral blood, sampled in a trial of Ad26.COV2.S vaccine versus placebo. This TCR derives from a person between 18 and 65 years old who received the Ad26.COV2.S COVID-19 vaccine or a placebo. The CDR3 sequence: CASSQDSAQETQYF. CDR3 DNA: TGTGCCAGCAGCCAAGACAGTGCCCAAGAGACCCAGTACTTC.